Listed here are 13 T cell receptor beta chains from one sample, sequenced in a study of blood T cell repertoires in COVID-19. Clones were sequenced by immunoSEQ multiplex PCR, and TCRdb holds only the in-frame ones, with some missing. The sample holds about 170,000 clones, about 88% seen once. Sequencing was performed on peripheral blood. The receptors originated from a woman aged 80 or over in a cohort sampled during active or convalescent COVID-19.

The chain couples TRBV5-4 to TRBJ1-3, with a possible D match to TRBD1 (6 bases). CDR1 and CDR2 from the germline V gene are SGHNT and YYREEE (reference sequence). This CDR3 contains 15 residues. V was trimmed by 1 base and J by 3 bases, leaving 11 bases between them. This CDR3 is CASSLPGASGNTIYF. The CDR3 DNA is TGTGCCAGCAGCTTGCCAGGGGCCAGTGGAAACACCATATATTTT.

A single count supports this clone. The V call is TRBV24-1, the J call TRBJ2-1, with 13 bases aligning to TRBD2. Germline V gene sequence: CDR1 KGHDR, CDR2 SFDVKD. Trimming at V came to 5 bases and at J to 7 bases, leaving 7 bases not matched to a gene. The CDR3 length is 16 residues. DNA of the CDR3: TGTGCCACCAGTGTTACGACTAGCGGGGGGTTAAATGAGCAGTTCTTC. This codes for CATSVTTSGGLNEQFF.

The J gene is TRBJ2-3, the V gene TRBV6-2 or TRBV6-3, with TRBD2 matching over 12 bases. CDR3 length: 18 residues. Germline trimming cut 5 bases from V and 0 bases from J; bases unmatched to any gene: 9. Germline loops: CDR1 MNHEY, CDR2 SVGEGT. As DNA, the CDR3 is TGTGCCAGCAGTCCCCCCCGGACTAGCGGGGTAAGCACAGATACGCAGTATTTT. Protein: CASSPPRTSGVSTDTQYF.

The chain is built from TRBV19 and TRBJ2-7; weak D call: TRBD1 (5 bases). This CDR3 contains 14 residues. Germline CDR1 reads LNHDA; CDR2 reads SQIVND (reference sequence). The V end lost 10 bases, the J end lost 6 bases, and 22 bases lay between the germline ends. CDR3 amino acids: CATSEGASRGEQYV. CDR3 coding DNA: TGTGCCACCTCTGAAGGGGCCTCTCGTGGCGAGCAGTACGTC.

This sequence joins TRBV7-9 and TRBJ1-6; D unclear. The V gene's germline CDR1 is SEHNR and CDR2 FQNEAQ (reference sequence). Trimming cost V 5 bases and J 12 bases, with 17 bases left between them. This CDR3 is 14 amino acids long. DNA of the CDR3: TGTGCCAGCAGCCTCGGGAGGAGGTTGGTACCCCTCCACTTT. This encodes CASSLGRRLVPLHF.

The J gene is TRBJ2-4, the V gene TRBV4-2; TRBD2 might be the D (6 bases). Trimming took off 3 bases at V and 0 bases at J, with 12 bases between the two ends. Germline values: CDR1 LGHNA, CDR2 YNFKEQ. The CDR3 covers 16 residues. The CDR3 spells CASSHASDLAKNIQYF. The CDR3 bases are TGTGCCAGCAGCCACGCTAGCGACCTAGCCAAAAACATTCAGTACTTC.

The J gene is TRBJ1-6, the V gene TRBV5-5; D may be TRBD1 (5 bases). This CDR3 is built from 16 residues. Germline loops: CDR1 SGHKS, CDR2 YYEKEE (reference sequence). Trimming shortened V by 2 bases and J by 6 bases, and 15 bases separated the two germline ends. CDR3 residues: CASSFVGGALNSPLHF. The DNA for the CDR3 is TGTGCCAGCAGCTTCGTCGGGGGAGCCCTTAATTCACCCCTCCACTTT.

This clone was picked up one time. The chain combines TRBV7-9 with TRBJ1-1, with 9 bases aligning to TRBD1. This CDR3 contains 14 residues. The V gene end was trimmed by 5 bases and the J gene end by 5 bases; junction bases not matched to a gene: 6. Germline lookup yields CDR1 SEHNR and CDR2 FQNEAQ (reference sequence). The CDR3 nucleotides read TGTGCCAGCAGCGAACAGGGGGCGAGGACTGAAGCTTTCTTT. It codes for CASSEQGARTEAFF.

V usage is TRBV7-9 and J usage is TRBJ1-3, with D possibly being TRBD1 (5 bases). Trimming removed 7 bases at V and 0 bases at J, with 13 bases between. The CDR3 contains 15 residues. Germline V gene sequence: CDR1 SEHNR, CDR2 FQNEAQ (reference sequence). The DNA of the CDR3 is TGTGCCAGCACCCTAAGACAGCTCTCTGGAAACACCATATATTTT. It codes for CASTLRQLSGNTIYF.

The chain is built from TRBV5-6 and TRBJ1-2; D remains unclear. Deletions cut 0 bases from V and 4 bases from J, with 16 bases between. The CDR3 is 16 residues long. Per the germline V gene, CDR1 is SGHDT and CDR2 is YYEEEE. CDR3 residues: CASSLADGREIYGYTF. CDR3 in DNA: TGTGCCAGCAGCTTGGCCGACGGGAGAGAAATCTATGGCTACACCTTC.

This clone has more than one count but fewer than ten. The rearrangement uses TRBV7-2 and TRBJ1-2; a possible D gene is TRBD1 (5 bases). Trimming took off 1 base at V and 3 bases at J, with 6 bases between the two ends. CDR3 length: 13 amino acids. The germline V gene has CDR1 SGHTA and CDR2 FQGNSA. Written as DNA, the CDR3 is TGTGCCAGCAGCTTAGGACAGTACTATGGCTACACCTTC. Its translation: CASSLGQYYGYTF.

This clone was seen only once. This chain connects TRBV11-3 to TRBJ2-2; D gene unclear. The V gene lost 5 bases and the J gene lost 0 bases, with 16 bases spanning the gap. This CDR3 is built from 17 residues. Germline V gene sequence: CDR1 SGHNT, CDR2 YENEEA. Written as DNA, the CDR3 is TGTGCCAGCAGCCCACCTGGCCTCGTCGCGAACACCGGGGAGCTGTTTTTT. This encodes CASSPPGLVANTGELFF.

The V call is TRBV5-4, the J call TRBJ1-3; a weak D match, TRBD1 (6 bases). Per the germline V gene, CDR1 is SGHNT and CDR2 is YYREEE (reference sequence). Trimming took off 4 bases at V and 0 bases at J, with 14 bases between the two ends. CDR3 size: 16 residues. The DNA of the CDR3 is TGTGCCAGCAGCGATTTCAGGGGCCTCTCTGGAAACACCATATATTTT. It translates to CASSDFRGLSGNTIYF.